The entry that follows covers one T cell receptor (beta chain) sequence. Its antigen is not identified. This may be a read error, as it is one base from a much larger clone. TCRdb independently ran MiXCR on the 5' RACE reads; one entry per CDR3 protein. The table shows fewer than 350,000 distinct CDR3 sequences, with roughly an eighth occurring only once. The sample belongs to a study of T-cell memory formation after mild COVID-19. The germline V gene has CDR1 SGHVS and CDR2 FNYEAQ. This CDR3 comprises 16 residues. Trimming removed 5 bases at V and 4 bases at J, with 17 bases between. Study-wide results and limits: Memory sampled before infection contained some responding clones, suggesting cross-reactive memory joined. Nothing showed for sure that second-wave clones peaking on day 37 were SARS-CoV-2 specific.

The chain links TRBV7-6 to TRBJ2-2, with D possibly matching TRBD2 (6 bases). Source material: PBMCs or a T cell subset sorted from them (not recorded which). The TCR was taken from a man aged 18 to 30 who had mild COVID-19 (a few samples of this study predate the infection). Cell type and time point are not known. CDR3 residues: CASSHVLAYGTGELFF. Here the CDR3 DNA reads TGTGCCAGCAGCCATGTTCTAGCGTATGGCACCGGGGAGCTGTTTTTT.